This paragraph reports one TCR beta chain. Antigen unknown. The data are from a study of tumor-infiltrating lymphocytes in primary liver carcinoma. Broader study findings: Presence in all five tumor regions was observed for only about 7-25% of top clones.

The authors made TCR beta cDNA from about 500 ng total RNA with a constant-region primer. Generation of the TCR beta libraries relied on three nested multiplex PCR rounds using slightly modified ARM-PCR. A C-beta reverse primer was combined with TRBV1-TRBV30 forward primers in the first two PCR rounds, and each round had roughly 11 cycles. TCRdb processed the multiplex PCR reads anew with MiXCR; each CDR3 protein has one entry. Altogether about 120,000 distinct CDR3 sequences are present, 65% being singletons, with the ten largest covering around 9.3%. The tissue used was unsorted bulk material of about 19-33 mg. RNA and DNA were co-extracted from it with the AllPrep DNA/RNA mini kit. Tumors were each sampled at five separate regions. V shed 4 bases and J 2 bases; nucleotides not matched to a gene: 4. Germline V CDR1 and CDR2: SGHDN, FVKESK. The CDR3 covers 15 residues.

What was sequenced was liver tumor tissue from sampling region 1. Subset in this sample: tumor region T1, superior pole. This rearrangement joins TRBV14 to TRBJ2-7; 11 bases are a match to TRBD2. This TCR was recovered from a woman aged 55 to 70 with primary liver carcinoma and hepatitis B virus infection. Written as DNA, the CDR3 is TGTGCCAGCAGCCGGACTAGCGGGCTAACCTACGAGCAGTACTTC. This sequence encodes CASSRTSGLTYEQYF.